This T cell receptor beta chain was profiled in a study of blood T cell repertoires in COVID-19. Study overall: In each case, the material was cDNA or gDNA derived from T cells, B-cell-depleted T cells, or PBMCs.

TCRdb keeps only in-frame clones here, not all; method: immunoSEQ multiplex PCR. The data show over 150,000 clones, with around 84% seen just once and approximately 7.3% held by the top ten. The age range of participants was about 18 to 100 years, with residence in about two dozen US areas. This CDR3 has 15 residues. With 7 bases clipped from V and 3 bases from J, the junction kept 4 bases outside the gene matches. Germline-derived CDR1 and CDR2 are MNHEY and SVGAGI. The V gene is TRBV6-5, the J gene TRBJ2-7; TRBD2 agrees at 15 bases. Sequenced: PBMCs or T cells enriched from blood (not recorded which). This TCR derives from a man aged 50 to 60 who had recovered from COVID-19. The chain's CDR3 is CASKRTSGGGYEQYF. The CDR3 coding sequence is TGTGCCAGCAAACGGACTAGCGGGGGGGGCTACGAGCAGTACTTC.